Sequencing of this T cell receptor beta chain was carried out in a study of blood T cell repertoires in COVID-19. Whole-study context: Whether acute or convalescent, the COVID-19 samples came from the United States, Italy and Spain. PBMCs, B-cell-depleted T cells, or T cells were the source of the cDNA or gDNA that made up the material.

Here immunoSEQ multiplex PCR was the method, and the copy in TCRdb shows in-frame clones only, minus some. The sample includes fewer than 55,000 clones, roughly 84% of them seen just once. CDR3 length: 14 residues. Per germline, CDR1 GTSNPN and CDR2 SVGIG (reference sequence). The trim removed 7 bases at V and 5 bases at J, leaving 10 bases unmatched. The rearrangement joins TRBV30 to TRBJ2-3; the match to TRBD2 covers 9 bases. Material: peripheral blood. This TCR derives from a man between 45 and 60 years old with acute or convalescent COVID-19. The CDR3: CASLGSGGRDTQYF. DNA for the CDR3: TGTGCCTCCCTGGGAAGCGGGGGGAGAGATACGCAGTATTTT.